Shown below are 2 T cell receptor beta chains from a single sample sequenced in a study of blood T cells in healthy people across ages. Primers used in a second PCR of roughly 7 to 12 cycles were a sample-barcoded 5' primer and a J-beta primer mix. TCRdb used MiXCR to reprocess the 5' RACE reads, holding one entry per CDR3 protein. The data contain 850,000 or so distinct CDR3 sequences, around 26% of them singletons. The material sequenced was blood. Receptors originate from a woman of 80 years or more in good health.

The chain employs TRBV2 and TRBJ1-5, with 10 bases identical to TRBD1. CDR1 and CDR2 (germline): SNHLY, FYNNEI. The CDR3 totals 15 residues. J lost 7 bases, V lost 3 bases, and 6 bases had no gene match. The DNA of the CDR3 is TGTGCCAGCAGTGAGCGGGGGACAGGGGCCCAGCCCCAGCATTTT. It translates to CASSERGTGAQPQHF.

This clonotype was detected ten times or more. This chain links TRBV20-1 with TRBJ1-2, with TRBD1 matching 9 bases. This CDR3 is 13 amino acids long. CDR1 and CDR2 from the germline V gene are DFQATT and SNEGSKA (reference sequence). V lost 5 bases to trimming and J lost 4 bases; unmatched junction nucleotides: 5. The CDR3 coding sequence is TGCAGTGCTCCCCGGGACAGGGTCTATGGCTACACCTTC. Its translation: CSAPRDRVYGYTF.